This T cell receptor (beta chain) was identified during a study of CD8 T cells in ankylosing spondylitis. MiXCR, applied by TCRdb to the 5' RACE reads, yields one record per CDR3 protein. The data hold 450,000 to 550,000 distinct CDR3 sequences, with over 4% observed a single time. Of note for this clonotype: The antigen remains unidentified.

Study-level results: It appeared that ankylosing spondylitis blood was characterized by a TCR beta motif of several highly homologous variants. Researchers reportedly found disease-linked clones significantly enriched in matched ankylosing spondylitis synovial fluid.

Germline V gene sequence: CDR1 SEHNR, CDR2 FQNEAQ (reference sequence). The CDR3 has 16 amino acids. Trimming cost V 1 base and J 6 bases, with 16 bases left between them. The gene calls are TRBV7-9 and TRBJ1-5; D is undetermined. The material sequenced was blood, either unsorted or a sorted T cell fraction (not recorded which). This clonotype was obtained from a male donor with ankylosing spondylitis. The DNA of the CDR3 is TGTGCCAGCAGCTTAGACCTGGCCGGGTGGGCTCAGCCCCAGCATTTT. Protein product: CASSLDLAGWAQPQHF.